The next 5 T cell receptor beta chains were all read from a single sample in a study of cytomegalovirus exposure and HLA in healthy donors. Primers included in the PCR were 60 Vbeta and 13 Jbeta primers. Libraries were prepared by immunoSEQ multiplex PCR; TCRdb keeps only in-frame clonotypes and omits some of them. Of about 85,000 clones listed, 60% to 80% are singletons. Sequencing input: PBMCs. The receptors were sampled from a woman aged 45-60 years in good health and CMV-seropositive.

This chain links TRBV7-9 with TRBJ2-7; 8 bases are a match to TRBD2. CDR3 length equals 16 residues. In germline, CDR1 is SEHNR, CDR2 FQNEAQ (reference sequence). The CDR3 DNA is TGTTCCAGCAGCACGGGACTAGTCGCGGCTCTCTACGAGCAGTACGTC. Residues: CSSSTGLVAALYEQYV.

This chain links TRBV29-1 with TRBJ1-2; D possibly corresponds to TRBD1 (6 bases). CDR1 and CDR2 (germline): SQVTM, ANQGSEA. The CDR3 has 12 amino acids. V lost 2 bases to trimming and J lost 5 bases, with 9 bases between them. The CDR3 DNA reads as TGCAGCGTTGAATCAGGGGCTTATGGCTACACCTTC. Translating gives CSVESGAYGYTF.

The chain employs TRBV9 and TRBJ1-5; TRBD1 might be the D (5 bases). V lost 3 bases to trimming and J lost 4 bases, with 11 bases between them. The length of the CDR3 is 14 residues. Looked up from germline, CDR1 is SGDLS and CDR2 is YYNGEE. The CDR3 DNA is TGTGCCAGCAGCGGCGGGGGGGGGAATCAGCCCCAGCATTTT. Translating gives CASSGGGGNQPQHF. Complete variable domain (other parts from reference TRBV9 and TRBJ1-5): DSGVTQTPKHLITATGQRVTLRCSPRSGDLSVYWYQQSLDQGLQFLIQYYNGEERAKGNILERFSAQQFPDLHSELNLSSLELGDSALYFCASSGGGGNQPQHFGDGTRLSIL.

DNA of the CDR3: TGTGCCAGCAGTGTCGGATCGGGCGGGGGTTCACCCCTCCACTTT. It specifies CASSVGSGGGSPLHF. The chain has TRBV6-1 and TRBJ1-6, with a tentative D call TRBD1 (5 bases). This CDR3 has 15 residues. The V end lost 4 bases, the J end lost 9 bases, and 16 bases lay between the germline ends. Looked up from germline, CDR1 is MNHNS and CDR2 is SASEGT.

The V call is TRBV7-3, the J call TRBJ1-2, with D possibly matching TRBD1 (6 bases). V dropped 0 bases and J dropped 8 bases, with 13 bases sitting between them. The germline CDR1 and CDR2 sequences are SGHTA and FQGTGA. The CDR3 totals 14 residues. The CDR3 sequence: CASSLTSRGGGYTF. For the CDR3, the DNA is TGTGCCAGCAGCTTAACGTCCAGGGGTGGAGGCTACACCTTC. Full variable domain (remainder filled in from reference TRBV7-3 and TRBJ1-2): GAGVSQTPSNKVTEKGKYVELRCDPISGHTALYWYRQSLGQGPEFLIYFQGTGAADDSGLPNDRFFAVRPEGSVSTLKIQRTERGDSAVYLCASSLTSRGGGYTFGSGTRLTVV.